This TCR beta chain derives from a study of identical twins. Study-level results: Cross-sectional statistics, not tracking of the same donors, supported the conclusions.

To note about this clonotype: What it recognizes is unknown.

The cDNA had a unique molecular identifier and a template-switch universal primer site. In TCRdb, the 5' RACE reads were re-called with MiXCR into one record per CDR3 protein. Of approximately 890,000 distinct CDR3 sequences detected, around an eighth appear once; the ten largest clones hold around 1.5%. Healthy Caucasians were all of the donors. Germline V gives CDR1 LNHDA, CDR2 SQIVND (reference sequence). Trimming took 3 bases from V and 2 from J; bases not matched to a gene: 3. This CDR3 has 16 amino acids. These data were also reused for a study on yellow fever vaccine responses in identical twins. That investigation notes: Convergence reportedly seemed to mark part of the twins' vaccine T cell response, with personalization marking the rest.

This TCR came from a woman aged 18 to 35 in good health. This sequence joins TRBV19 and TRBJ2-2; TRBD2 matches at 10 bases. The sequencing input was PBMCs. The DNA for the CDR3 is TGTGCCAGTAGTATCTCTAGCGGGGGCAACACCGGGGAGCTGTTTTTT. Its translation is CASSISSGGNTGELFF.